A single T cell receptor beta chain is shown here with its context. Its antigen remains unidentified. The source of the sample is a study of cytomegalovirus exposure and HLA in healthy donors. With 60 Vbeta and 13 Jbeta primers, the PCR was carried out. Original processing notes: Among the unique TCR beta chains that a later analysis counted, around 82 million in all, 9.5 million to 12 million were shared. Repertoires were generated with immunoSEQ multiplex PCR, while TCRdb's copy carries only in-frame clones and drops some. For V, J and clone size, that table is used; D and trimming come from the DNA. The table records 90,000 to 130,000 clones, about 70% of them present only once. The CDR3 spans 18 residues. V dropped 0 bases and J dropped 0 bases, with 15 bases sitting between them. Germline CDR1 is LGHNA and CDR2 is YNFKEQ. Study conclusions and caveats: TCR beta V- and J-gene trimming was later associated with a missense DCLRE1C variant.

This chain uses TRBV4-2 with TRBJ1-3, with a weak D call TRBD1 (5 bases). The receptor was isolated from a woman between 25 and 40 years old in good health and CMV-seronegative. Sequencing used PBMCs. The CDR3 sequence is CASSQDHSGAASGNTIYF. DNA of the CDR3: TGTGCCAGCAGCCAAGATCATAGTGGGGCCGCCTCTGGAAACACCATATATTTT.